Within the sample, the clone carrying this TCR beta chain is medium-sized. This specimen comes from a study of early T cells in non-severe SARS-CoV-2 infection. TCRdb ran MiXCR on the 5' RACE reads and lists one entry per CDR3 protein. The data hold fewer than 30,000 distinct CDR3 sequences, with 3.5% to 5.5% observed a single time. The CDR3 length is 14 residues. CDR1 and CDR2 (germline): MNHEY, SVGAGI. J lost 7 bases, V lost 5 bases, and 4 bases had no gene match. This chain connects TRBV6-5 to TRBJ1-4; 10 nucleotides match TRBD1. This TCR came from an adult who was a healthcare worker with PCR-confirmed SARS-CoV-2 infection or an uninfected control (not recorded which). Sequencing was carried out using whole blood. CDR3 DNA sequence: TGTGCCAGCAGTAAGACAGGGGGCACTGAAAAACTGTTTTTT. Protein sequence: CASSKTGGTEKLFF.